This T cell receptor beta chain appears in the sequencing data of a study of blood T cells in healthy people across ages. Study-level points and caveats: Estimated diversity that came from one million T cells was considered an underestimate. Naive T cell percentage and TCR beta diversity correlated strongly.

All donors came from Russia, were Caucasian and healthy, and spanned ages roughly 6 to 100. To note about this clonotype: What it binds is unknown.

CDR1 is LNHDA and CDR2 is SQIVND in the germline V gene (reference sequence). Trimming stripped 4 bases from V and 0 bases from J, with 15 bases between. The CDR3 has 17 residues. Then a second PCR, running about 6 to 12 cycles, was carried out with a sample-barcoded 5' primer and a J-beta primer mix. TCRdb analysed the 5' RACE reads with MiXCR anew, one entry per CDR3 protein. The sample lists about 500,000 distinct CDR3 sequences; around 24% were seen once. In addition, the sample was reused for a study of T cells of mothers and their children. That study adds: Related and unrelated pairs show similar thymic shaping of TCR recombination output.

The chain couples TRBV19 to TRBJ1-4, with D perhaps TRBD1 (6 bases). Input material: blood. The sequence came from a boy aged 5 to 17 in good health. In DNA, the CDR3 is TGTGCCAGTAGTAAGAGGGGGGGAGACACAACTAATGAAAAACTGTTTTTT. This gives the protein CASSKRGGDTTNEKLFF.